The 29 T cell receptor beta chains given below trace back to one sample, sequenced in a study of T cells in women clearing cervical HPV infection. Sequencing used immunoSEQ multiplex PCR; TCRdb keeps in-frame clones, though not all of them. Its listing shows fewer than 15,000 clones. The specimen was blood buffy coat. These receptors were collected from a woman between 18 and 70 years old with a cervical HPV16 infection that either progressed to CIN3+ or cleared (not recorded which).

Comments on this clone: The sequenced fragment ends 3 residues before the CDR3 boundary, so the rest is inferred from the germline J gene. The chain has TRBV6-1 and TRBJ1-1, with a tentative D call TRBD1 (5 bases). In germline, CDR1 is MNHNS, CDR2 SASEGT. The length of the CDR3 is 15 residues. Trimming took off 4 bases at V and 0 bases at J, with 12 bases between the two ends. Incomplete CDR3 DNA: TGTGCCAGCAGTGCTTGGGGCGGCATGAACACTGAA. Its protein product is CASSAWGGMNTE. The complete CDR3 protein is CASSAWGGMNTEAFF.

About this clone: The observed sequence ends 3 residues before the CDR3 terminus, with the missing tail filled in from the germline J gene. The V and J genes are TRBV5-1 and TRBJ1-2; TRBD1 matches 7 bases. The CDR3 has 16 amino acids. CDR1 is SGHRS and CDR2 is YFSETQ in the germline V gene. J gave up 4 bases and V 4 bases, and 13 bases lay outside the gene matches. CDR3 DNA, as far as it was read: TGCGCCAGCAGCCCTGGGACAGCGCTCCGAGGCTATGGC. Translation: CASSPGTALRGYG. The complete CDR3 sequence is CASSPGTALRGYGYTF.

A word on this clone: The read finishes 3 residues shy of the CDR3 end, and the germline J gene is used to complete it. The chain employs TRBV13 and TRBJ2-2, with D maybe TRBD2 (6 bases). V dropped 2 bases and J dropped 6 bases, with 10 bases sitting between them. Germline V lookup: CDR1 PRHDT, CDR2 FYEKMQ (reference sequence). The CDR3 contains 14 residues. CDR3 DNA (partial): TGTGCCAGCAGCTTATTATCGGGGGCCGGGGAG. Protein product: CASSLLSGAGE. The full-length CDR3 reads as CASSLLSGAGELFF.

By frequency, this clone is medium-sized (0.01 to 0.1%). The observed sequence ends 3 residues before the CDR3 terminus, with the missing tail filled in from the germline J gene. This rearrangement joins TRBV6-4 to TRBJ2-1; 9 bases are shared with TRBD2. Trimming removed 2 bases from V and 4 bases from J; junction bases left unmatched: 9. Germline CDR1 MRHNA, CDR2 SNTAGT. The CDR3 covers 17 residues. The CDR3 bases that were read are TGTGCCAGCAGTGACCCCATCCGCGGGGGGGTATACAATGAG. Amino acids: CASSDPIRGGVYNE. Given in full, the CDR3 is CASSDPIRGGVYNEQFF.

Details on this clone: The read terminates 3 residues ahead of where the CDR3 ends, so the germline J gene completes it. The rearrangement links TRBV7-3 to TRBJ1-6; D uncertain. The CDR3 is 14 residues long. Germline V CDR1 and CDR2: SGHTA, FQGTGA. V lost 2 bases to trimming and J lost 6 bases, with 8 bases between them. The sequenced CDR3 bases are TGTGCCAGCAGCTTAGGTGACATTAATTCACCC. This translates into CASSLGDINSP. The whole CDR3 region reads CASSLGDINSPLHF.

Turning to this clone: The observed sequence ends 3 residues before the CDR3 terminus, with the missing tail filled in from the germline J gene. The gene calls are TRBV5-1 and TRBJ2-3, with 7 bases fitting TRBD2. There are 17 residues in the CDR3. The junction had 9 bases not matched to a gene; V was cut back by 0 bases and J by 2 bases. Germline-derived CDR1 and CDR2 are SGHRS and YFSETQ. The CDR3: CASSLGEGGDPTDTQYF. Incomplete CDR3 DNA: TGCGCCAGCAGCTTGGGGGAGGGAGGGGATCCCACAGATACG.

Comment on this clone: The CDR3 end falls 3 residues outside the read, so it is completed with the germline J gene. V gene TRBV12-3 or TRBV12-4 combines with J gene TRBJ1-6; 9 bases are shared with TRBD1. This CDR3 is 16 amino acids long. Trimming removed 2 bases from V and 7 bases from J; junction bases left unmatched: 6. CDR3 region: CASSLQTGGGNSPLHF. CDR3 DNA, as far as it was read: TGTGCCAGCAGTTTACAAACAGGGGGCGGAAATTCACCC.

A note on this clone: The read falls 3 residues short of the CDR3 end, and the missing part is taken from the germline J gene. The chain has TRBV7-9 and TRBJ2-2, with D perhaps TRBD1 (6 bases). The CDR3 is made up of 14 amino acids. CDR1 and CDR2 (germline): SEHNR, FQNEAQ (reference sequence). The CDR3 sequence: CASSLAQGDEKLFF. The part of the CDR3 DNA that was read is TGTGCCAGCAGCTTAGCACAGGGAGATGAAAAG.

For this clone: The CDR3 end falls 3 residues outside the read, so it is completed with the germline J gene. This chain connects TRBV20-1 to TRBJ2-5, with 8 positions matching TRBD2. The germline V gene has CDR1 DFQATT and CDR2 SNEGSKA (reference sequence). Unmatched junction bases numbered 2, after V lost 3 bases and J lost 2 bases. CDR3 length equals 13 residues. The sequenced CDR3 bases are TGCAGTGCTAGTCCTAGCGGGCAAGAGACC. It codes for CSASPSGQET. The full CDR3 protein reads CSASPSGQETQYF.

As to this clone: Sequencing ends 3 residues short of the CDR3 end; the germline J gene provides the rest. The chain couples TRBV27 to TRBJ1-6, with D possibly matching TRBD1 (6 bases). CDR3 length equals 14 residues. Germline CDR1 is MNHEY and CDR2 is SMNVEV (reference sequence). Trimming removed 7 bases at V and 2 bases at J, with 9 bases between. CDR3 loop: CASKGGTYNSPLHF. Partial CDR3 DNA: TGTGCCAGCAAGGGGGGGACCTATAATTCACCC.

By frequency, this clone is medium-sized. The CDR3 end falls 3 residues outside the read, so it is completed with the germline J gene. The genes are TRBV18 and TRBJ2-7; D is perhaps TRBD1 (6 bases). This CDR3 region has 15 residues. CDR1 is KGHSH and CDR2 is LQKENI in the germline V gene. V lost 3 bases to trimming and J lost 2 bases, with 14 bases between them. The CDR3 here is CASSPNRQAAYEQYF. Partial CDR3 DNA: TGTGCCAGCTCACCTAACCGACAGGCAGCCTACGAG.

With regard to this clone: The read ends 3 residues early relative to the CDR3; the germline J gene fills the gap. J is TRBJ1-2 and V is TRBV6-1, with D hard to call. The CDR3 sequence is 14 residues long. From germline, CDR1 is MNHNS and CDR2 SASEGT. The sequenced CDR3 bases are TGTGCCAGCAGTGCCGCCGCGACGGACTACGAC. Its translation: CASSAAATDYD. The whole CDR3 reads CASSAAATDYDYTF.

Points on this clone: The read ends 3 residues before the CDR3 terminus; that terminus is restored from the germline J gene. V and J are TRBV30 and TRBJ1-1; possible D gene TRBD1, 5 bases. The ends were cut back, 2 bases at V and 5 bases at J, with 15 bases in the middle. Germline V gene lookup returns CDR1 GTSNPN and CDR2 SVGIG (reference sequence). The CDR3 length is 14 residues. CDR3 bases read: TGTGCCTGGAGTAGGGGCGGGGGAGGGACTGAA. Its protein is CAWSRGGGGTE. The full CDR3 is CAWSRGGGGTEAFF.

On this clone: The read halts 3 residues ahead of the CDR3 end, with the missing end drawn from the germline J gene. V gene TRBV18 combines with J gene TRBJ2-4, with D perhaps matching TRBD2 (6 bases). The CDR3 has 13 residues. Germline values: CDR1 KGHSH, CDR2 LQKENI. The sequenced CDR3 bases are TGTGCCAGCTCACCAAAGAAGGACTATGGT. Protein sequence: CASSPKKDYG. Given in full, the CDR3 is CASSPKKDYGQYF.

A word on this clone: The read ends 3 residues before the CDR3 terminus; that terminus is restored from the germline J gene. Distinct nucleotide sequences in the sample also encode this CDR3. This sequence joins TRBV5-6 and TRBJ1-2, with 12 positions matching TRBD1. Germline CDR1 and CDR2: SGHDT and YYEEEE. This CDR3 spans 14 amino acids. The sequenced part of the CDR3 DNA is TGTGCCAGCAGCCGAGTGGGACAGGGGGCAGGG. Protein sequence: CASSRVGQGAG. The CDR3, in full, reads CASSRVGQGAGYTF.

In the case of this clone: The sequenced fragment ends 3 residues before the CDR3 boundary, so the rest is inferred from the germline J gene. This rearrangement joins TRBV6-2 or TRBV6-3 to TRBJ2-2, with a tentative D call TRBD1 (5 bases). Germline assignment: CDR1 MNHEY and CDR2 SVGEGT. This CDR3 comprises 14 residues. The V end was cut by 2 bases, the J end by 1 base, with 5 bases between. The CDR3 DNA, read in part, is TGTGCCAGCAGTTACACAGGGAACACCGGGGAG. Its protein is CASSYTGNTGE. The CDR3 in its entirety is CASSYTGNTGELFF.

Concerning this clone: The read terminates 3 residues before the CDR3 end, so the remaining end is supplied by the germline J gene. This chain links TRBV6-2 or TRBV6-3 with TRBJ2-7; 8 bases match TRBD1. CDR3 length: 15 amino acids. V shed 6 bases, J shed 0 bases, and the junction held 7 bases outside the gene matches. Per the germline V gene, CDR1 is MNHEY and CDR2 is SVGEGT. The CDR3 sequence: CASRRLGQGSYEQYF. The covered CDR3 bases are TGTGCCAGCAGGCGCCTCGGACAGGGCTCCTACGAG.

In regard to this clone: The observed sequence ends 3 residues before the CDR3 terminus, with the missing tail filled in from the germline J gene. The sample holds other DNA sequences that translate to the same CDR3. This chain links TRBV14 with TRBJ1-2, with TRBD1 identical over 8 bases. The CDR3 contains 19 residues. Germline V gene data show CDR1 as SGHDN and CDR2 as FVKESK. With V trimmed by 1 base and J by 6 bases, 19 bases remained unmatched. The CDR3 DNA, read in part, is TGTGCCAGCAGCCAAGTTGGGGCCTCAGGGCAGGGGGCGAGGAATGGC. Translating gives CASSQVGASGQGARNG. The whole CDR3 protein reads CASSQVGASGQGARNGYTF.

A word on this clone: Sequencing ends 3 residues short of the CDR3 end; the germline J gene provides the rest. The chain combines TRBV9 with TRBJ2-5; a possible D gene is TRBD2 (6 bases). The ends were cut back, 4 bases at V and 5 bases at J, with 24 bases in the middle. The CDR3 has 17 residues. Germline CDR1 is SGDLS and CDR2 is YYNGEE. The covered CDR3 bases are TGTGCCAGCAGCCCGATCGGGGTAGCGGTGGCTGGGGAGACC. It specifies CASSPIGVAVAGET. The CDR3 reads in full as CASSPIGVAVAGETQYF.

In the case of this clone: The CDR3 is cut off 3 residues early in the read; its end comes from the germline J gene. This chain connects TRBV19 to TRBJ2-7; the D gene is possibly TRBD2 (5 bases). V lost 6 bases, J lost 1 base, and 13 bases lay in between. Germline V gene data show CDR1 as LNHDA and CDR2 as SQIVND (reference sequence). The CDR3 is 14 amino acids. The DNA read from the CDR3 is TGTGCCAGTAGCGACGGGGTCATGTCCTACGAG. This sequence encodes CASSDGVMSYE. The entire CDR3 protein reads CASSDGVMSYEQYF.

Concerning this clone itself: The observed sequence ends 3 residues before the CDR3 terminus, with the missing tail filled in from the germline J gene. The chain uses TRBV20-1 and TRBJ1-1, with no clear D. The CDR3 consists of 10 residues. Germline CDR1 is DFQATT and CDR2 is SNEGSKA (reference sequence). Trimming took 6 bases from V and 6 from J, leaving 8 bases between them. CDR3 sequence: CSAVVSEAFF. The covered CDR3 bases are TGCAGTGCGGTAGTGTCTGAA.

The sequenced part of the CDR3 DNA is TGTGCCAGCAGTGAAGCCGTGAGACAGGGGTACGAG. Protein sequence: CASSEAVRQGYE. The CDR3 reads in full as CASSEAVRQGYEQYF. This sequence joins TRBV6-1 and TRBJ2-7, with 8 bases that match TRBD1. The sequence runs out 3 residues before the end of the CDR3; the remainder is reconstructed from the germline J gene. With V trimmed by 0 bases and J by 4 bases, 5 bases remained unmatched. The CDR3 contains 15 residues. Germline V gives CDR1 MNHNS, CDR2 SASEGT.

Worth noting for this clone: The read finishes 3 residues shy of the CDR3 end, and the germline J gene is used to complete it. J is TRBJ1-6 and V is TRBV20-1; D perhaps matches TRBD1 (5 bases). V was cut by 6 bases and J by 6 bases, with 15 bases left in between. CDR3 length: 14 residues. Germline values: CDR1 DFQATT, CDR2 SNEGSKA (reference sequence). CDR3 bases read: TGCAGTGCAGAGGGGCCCTCAAGTAATTCACCC. Protein sequence: CSAEGPSSNSP. The CDR3, in full, reads CSAEGPSSNSPLHF.

A word on this clone: The read is 3 residues too short to cover the CDR3 end, so that end is filled in from the germline J gene. The V and J genes are TRBV20-1 and TRBJ2-7, with D perhaps TRBD1 (6 bases). V lost 6 bases to trimming and J lost 2 bases, with 11 bases between them. Germline V gives CDR1 DFQATT, CDR2 SNEGSKA (reference sequence). This CDR3 is built from 12 residues. The CDR3: CSATDRTYEQYF. The part of the CDR3 DNA that was read is TGCAGTGCAACCGACAGGACCTACGAG.

As concerns this clone: The CDR3 end falls 3 residues outside the read, so it is completed with the germline J gene. V and J are TRBV11-2 and TRBJ2-1, with 10 bases identical to TRBD2. Trimming removed 3 bases from V and 3 bases from J; junction bases left unmatched: 2. Looked up from germline, CDR1 is SGHAT and CDR2 is FQNNGV. The CDR3 runs 15 residues. This CDR3 reads CASSFSGGIYNEQFF. CDR3 bases read: TGTGCCAGCAGCTTTAGCGGGGGGATCTACAATGAG. Looking up the rest from reference TRBV11-2 and TRBJ2-1 gives the full variable domain: EAGVAQSPRYKIIEKRQSVAFWCNPISGHATLYWYQQILGQGPKLLIQFQNNGVVDDSQLPKDRFSAERLKGVDSTLKIQPAKLEDSAVYLCASSFSGGIYNEQFFGPGTRLTVL.

CDR3 region: CATRVGGNTDTQYF. CDR3 DNA, as far as it was read: TGTGCCACCAGGGTCGGGGGGAACACAGATACG. The chain has TRBV2 and TRBJ2-3; TRBD2 matches at 7 bases. The read halts 3 residues ahead of the CDR3 end, with the missing end drawn from the germline J gene. This CDR3 has 14 residues. The germline gives CDR1 SNHLY, CDR2 FYNNEI. V shed 10 bases and J 2 bases; nucleotides not matched to a gene: 9.

This CDR3 is CASSEGLDNSPLFF. The sequenced CDR3 bases are TGTGCCAGCTCAGAGGGACTGGACAATTCACCA. The rearrangement links TRBV18 to TRBJ1-4; maybe TRBD1 (5 bases). The CDR3 end lies 3 residues beyond the end of the read and is filled in from the germline J gene. This CDR3 region has 14 residues. Germline V gene data show CDR1 as KGHSH and CDR2 as LQKENI. Based on the CDR3 plus reference TRBV18 and TRBJ1-4, the full variable domain is NAGVMQNPRHLVRRRGQEARLRCSPMKGHSHVYWYRQLPEEGLKFMVYLQKENIIDESGMPKERFSAEFPKEGPSILRIQQVVRGDSAAYFCASSEGLDNSPLFFGSGTQLSVL.

On this clone: The observed sequence ends 3 residues before the CDR3 terminus, with the missing tail filled in from the germline J gene. The V call is TRBV7-2, the J call TRBJ1-2, with 7 bases matching TRBD1. The CDR3 is 14 residues long. Germline CDR1 is SGHTA and CDR2 is FQGNSA. The chain's CDR3 is CASSLAGGQESYTF. CDR3 DNA, as far as it was read: TGTGCCAGCAGCTTAGCAGGGGGCCAAGAGAGC.

Judged by frequency, this clone is medium-sized (0.01 to 0.1%). This CDR3 is CASSLDRAHSPLHF. The part of the CDR3 DNA that was read is TGTGCCAGCAGCTTAGACAGAGCTCATTCACCC. The V gene is TRBV7-2, the J gene TRBJ1-6; D gene uncertain. The read falls 3 residues short of the CDR3 end, and the missing part is taken from the germline J gene. This CDR3 comprises 14 residues. Germline loops: CDR1 SGHTA, CDR2 FQGNSA. Trimming stripped 1 base from V and 8 bases from J, with 9 bases between.